This T cell receptor (beta chain) stems from a study of blood T cell repertoires in COVID-19. Overall study: COVID-19 samples collected from the United States, Italy and Spain covered acute and convalescent phases. Sample material is recorded as cDNA or gDNA derived from T cells, B-cell-depleted T cells, or PBMCs.

V lost 7 bases, J lost 3 bases, and 16 bases lay in between. This CDR3 is 14 amino acids long. Germline CDR1 MGHDK, CDR2 SYGVNS. Under the authors' procedure: Amplification with reference gene primers provided the estimates of nucleated cell counts. This table comes from immunoSEQ multiplex PCR, and its TCRdb copy is limited to in-frame clones, with some not included. The V and J calls and clone size are taken from that table; D and trimming were inferred from the DNA. Seen here are over 150,000 clones, more than 60% observed once, and the top ten hold 8.1%. This clone has a single count. The chain combines TRBV25-1 with TRBJ2-7; D possibly corresponds to TRBD2 (8 bases). Sequencing was performed on peripheral blood. The sequence was obtained from a man aged 55-75 years with acute or convalescent COVID-19. CDR3 DNA: TGTGCCAGCACTCGGGAGGGGGCTAGCTACGAGCAGTACTTC. Translating it yields CASTREGASYEQYF.